The 2 T cell receptor beta chains below were found in one sample sequenced in a study of T cell repertoires in aging, cancer and after chemotherapy. Multiplex touch-down PCR with TRB-A/B primers amplified rearranged V-D-J TRB sequences. TCRdb redid the calling of the multiplex PCR reads with MiXCR, one entry per CDR3 protein. Of approximately 20,000 distinct CDR3 sequences in the sample, less than 45% were seen once. The template was genomic DNA from peripheral blood, not RNA. The sample taken for sequencing was blood. These receptors all stem from a human donor with a solid tumor.

The chain joins TRBV6-2 or TRBV6-3 to TRBJ2-5; the D is unclear. The CDR3 runs to 11 residues. Germline V gene sequence: CDR1 MNHEY, CDR2 SVGEGT. V was trimmed by 3 bases and J by 3 bases, leaving 2 bases between them. CDR3 sequence (DNA): TGTGCCAGCAGTTATGAAGAGACCCAGTACTTC. Protein sequence: CASSYEETQYF.

The genes are TRBV5-6 and TRBJ2-2; no clear D gene. Trimming took 0 bases from V and 10 from J, leaving 7 bases between them. Germline V gene lookup returns CDR1 SGHDT and CDR2 YYEEEE. The CDR3 totals 12 residues. As DNA, the CDR3 is TGTGCCAGCAGCTTGGGGGTATTGGAGCTGTTTTTT. Translation gives CASSLGVLELFF.